This T cell receptor (beta chain) originates from a study of cytomegalovirus exposure and HLA in healthy donors. Findings of the study overall: Later, an analysis found that TCR clusters from the first cohort tended to co-occur in the 110 or so validation repertoires.

The V gene end was trimmed by 3 bases and the J gene end by 4 bases; junction bases not matched to a gene: 2. Per germline, CDR1 SGHTA and CDR2 FQGTGA. This CDR3 contains 14 residues. For this clone: Its specificity is not known.

Sequencing used immunoSEQ multiplex PCR; TCRdb keeps in-frame clones, though not all of them. The table includes some 120,000 clones, over 85% detected once. The sample was PBMCs. The TCR originated in a young woman in good health and CMV-seronegative. This sequence joins TRBV7-3 and TRBJ2-3, with 9 bases aligning to TRBD2. This chain's CDR3 is CASSLAGGSDTQYF. In nucleotides, the CDR3 is TGTGCCAGCAGCTTGGCGGGGGGGTCAGATACGCAGTATTTT.